This passage covers 5 T cell receptor beta chains from one sample sequenced in a study of response to subunit inactivated influenza vaccine. MiXCR, run by TCRdb on the RT-PCR reads, gives a single entry per CDR3 protein. The repertoire holds 700,000 to 800,000 distinct CDR3 sequences, with about 18% as singletons. The sequences come from PBMCs from blood, collected roughly 5 days after vaccination. Every receptor here comes from a man aged 50 to 60 who received an inactivated influenza vaccine.

This clonotype occurred many times. J is TRBJ2-1 and V is TRBV29-1, with a weak D call TRBD1 (6 bases). V was shortened by 6 bases and J by 1 base, with 13 bases between the two germline ends. The CDR3 is 14 residues long. CDR1 SQVTM and CDR2 ANQGSEA come from the germline V gene. CDR3 sequence reads: CSVRTAFSYNEQFF. The DNA of the CDR3 is TGCAGCGTCCGGACAGCGTTTTCCTACAATGAGCAGTTCTTC.

This clonotype was seen ten or more times. The rearrangement links TRBV7-2 to TRBJ2-7; 8 nucleotides match TRBD2. CDR1 SGHTA and CDR2 FQGNSA come from the germline V gene. Unmatched junction bases numbered 5, after V lost 5 bases and J lost 5 bases. There are 13 residues in the CDR3. The CDR3 is CASSLTSVHEQYF. CDR3 sequence (DNA): TGTGCCAGCAGCCTGACTAGCGTCCACGAGCAGTACTTC.

Only a few counts were recorded for this clonotype. V and J are TRBV10-3 and TRBJ1-6, with 7 positions matching TRBD1. The trim removed 2 bases at V and 7 bases at J, leaving 5 bases unmatched. CDR1 ENHRY and CDR2 SYGVKD come from the germline V gene. The CDR3 sequence is 15 residues long. The CDR3 reads CAISEAGTVNSPLHF. CDR3 coding DNA: TGTGCCATCAGTGAGGCGGGGACAGTCAATTCACCCCTCCACTTT.

The chain is built from TRBV27 and TRBJ1-5; D is possibly TRBD1 (5 bases). This CDR3 comprises 15 residues. V was shortened by 5 bases and J by 0 bases, with 11 bases between the two germline ends. Germline CDR1 is MNHEY and CDR2 is SMNVEV (reference sequence). CDR3 in DNA: TGTGCCAGCAGTCAGGGAAGATATAGCAATCAGCCCCAGCATTTT. Protein: CASSQGRYSNQPQHF.

The rearrangement joins TRBV5-6 to TRBJ2-7, with a tentative D call TRBD2 (5 bases). This CDR3 comprises 13 residues. Trimming removed 3 bases at V and 6 bases at J, with 13 bases between. CDR1 and CDR2 (germline): SGHDT, YYEEEE. The CDR3 nucleotides read TGTGCCAGCAGCTGGACTGTCGACACCGAGCAGTACTTC. The encoded protein is CASSWTVDTEQYF.